Following are 12 T cell receptor beta chains from one sample sequenced in a study of CXCR3-negative and CXCR3-positive naive CD8 T cells. General study results and limits: More hydrophobic TRB CDR3s were found in CXCR3-positive naive cells than in CXCR3-negative naive cells.

UMI labels and 5' RACE were used to prepare the TRB cDNA libraries. TCRdb processed the 5' RACE reads again and assigns one entry to each CDR3 protein, with no DNA. Its table records several thousand distinct CDR3 sequences. For these receptors, no antigen is known. Specimen: naive CXCR3+ CD8+ T cells from blood. The subset here: CD45RO-CCR7+CD27+CD95- naive CD8+ T cells expressing CXCR3 (TNR3+). These receptors were obtained from a human donor in good health. Some clones in this sample may be carry-over from other donors' samples.

The gene calls are TRBV6-2 or TRBV6-3 and TRBJ1-5; TCRdb calls TRBD1, which cannot be checked without DNA. Germline V CDR1 and CDR2: MNHEY, SVGEGT. CDR3 length equals 14 residues. This CDR3 is CASRRGQGNQPQHF.

This clonotype is identified as medium-sized from frequency. This chain links TRBV5-4 with TRBJ2-1. CDR1 SGHNT and CDR2 YYREEE come from the germline V gene (reference sequence). The CDR3 runs 12 residues. The CDR3 loop reads CASSYLGNEQFF. Full variable domain (missing parts from reference TRBV5-4 and TRBJ2-1): ETGVTQSPTHLIKTRGQQVTLRCSSQSGHNTVSWYQQALGQGPQFIFQYYREEENGRGNFPPRFSGLQFPNYSSELNVNALELDDSALYLCASSYLGNEQFFGPGTRLTVL.

V and J are TRBV29-1 and TRBJ2-7; TCRdb returns TRBD2, unconfirmable since there is no DNA. Germline assignment: CDR1 SQVTM and CDR2 ANQGSEA. The length of the CDR3 is 13 residues. The chain's CDR3 is CSVLAGDSYEQYF.

This clonotype is identified as medium-sized from frequency. The chain combines TRBV29-1 with TRBJ2-1; TCRdb selects TRBD2, and the lack of DNA leaves this call unchecked. The CDR3 spans 13 residues. CDR1 and CDR2 (germline): SQVTM, ANQGSEA. CDR3 sequence reads: CSVEVAGVLEQFF.

Frequency places this clonotype as medium-sized (0.01 to 0.1%). The rearrangement joins TRBV29-1 to TRBJ1-2; there is no DNA to check the TCRdb D call of TRBD1. The CDR3 extends over 15 amino acids. Germline-derived CDR1 and CDR2 are SQVTM and ANQGSEA. CDR3 loop: CSVELSGTGDYGYTF.

The CDR3: CASSLGGRANEQFF. The V gene is TRBV7-3, the J gene TRBJ2-1; TCRdb picks TRBD2, but there is no DNA to check that call. The germline V gene encodes CDR1 SGHTA and CDR2 FQGTGA. CDR3 length: 14 amino acids.

This clonotype is called medium-sized based on its frequency. The chain's CDR3 is CASSLGAGTDEQYF. The chain is built from TRBV5-5 and TRBJ2-7; the TCRdb D gene call, TRBD2, has no DNA to confirm it. CDR3 size: 14 residues. The germline gives CDR1 SGHKS, CDR2 YYEKEE (reference sequence).

The chain joins TRBV3-1 to TRBJ2-3; the D call from TCRdb, TRBD1, cannot be confirmed without DNA. Germline CDR1 is LGHDT and CDR2 is YNNKEL (reference sequence). CDR3 length: 15 amino acids. CDR3 amino acids: CASSQVNLPGDTQYF.

This clonotype counts as medium-sized by frequency. V and J are TRBV28 and TRBJ2-7; TCRdb picks TRBD2, but there is no DNA to check that call. The CDR3 totals 15 residues. Germline CDR1 reads MDHEN; CDR2 reads SYDVKM. CDR3 loop: CASCSGSIESHEQYF. Combining the CDR3 with reference TRBV28 and TRBJ2-7 gives the whole variable domain DVKVTQSSRYLVKRTGEKVFLECVQDMDHENMFWYRQDPGLGLRLIYFSYDVKMKEKGDIPEGYSVSREKKERFSLILESASTNQTSMYLCASCSGSIESHEQYFGPGTRLTVT.

This sequence joins TRBV12-3 or TRBV12-4 and TRBJ1-5; TCRdb gives TRBD1 as the D gene, but with no DNA this cannot be confirmed. CDR3 length: 14 amino acids. This chain's CDR3 is CASSPPGDNQPQHF.

Measured by frequency, this clonotype is medium-sized. The chain combines TRBV20-1 with TRBJ2-4; with no DNA, the TCRdb D assignment of TRBD2 cannot be verified. The germline V gene encodes CDR1 DFQATT and CDR2 SNEGSKA (reference sequence). This CDR3 spans 15 amino acids. This CDR3 is CSARSGGIAKNIQYF.

The chain recombines TRBV20-1 with TRBJ2-2; TCRdb calls TRBD2, which cannot be checked without DNA. This CDR3 is built from 15 residues. Germline-derived CDR1 and CDR2 are DFQATT and SNEGSKA (reference sequence). The CDR3 is CSAGRTSANTGELFF.